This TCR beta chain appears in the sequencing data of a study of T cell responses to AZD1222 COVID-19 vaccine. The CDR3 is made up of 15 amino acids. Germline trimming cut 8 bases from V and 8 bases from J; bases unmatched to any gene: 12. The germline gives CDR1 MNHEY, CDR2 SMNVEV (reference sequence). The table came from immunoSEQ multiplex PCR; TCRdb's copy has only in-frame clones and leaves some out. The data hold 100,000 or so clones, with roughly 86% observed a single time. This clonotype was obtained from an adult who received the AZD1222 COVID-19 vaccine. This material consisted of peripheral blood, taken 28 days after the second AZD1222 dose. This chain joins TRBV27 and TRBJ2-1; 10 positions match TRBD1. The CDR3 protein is CASGYTGTGVHEQFF. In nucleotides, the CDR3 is TGTGCCAGCGGTTATACCGGGACAGGGGTCCATGAGCAGTTCTTC.